This T cell receptor (beta chain) was recorded in a study of identifying expanded T cells in peripheral blood. Assay: immunoSEQ multiplex PCR; the TCRdb copy retains only in-frame clones and omits some. The table lists more than 85,000 clones, about 87% of them singletons. The study, taken as a whole, reports: About 1.2 clones differed between technical replicates, versus approximately 17 and 20 over time. Variance in clone template counts between roughly 2-week samples significantly increased with total template count across all healthy donors.

This clone was seen a single time. The target antigen is unknown. CDR1 and CDR2 (germline): MDHEN, SYDVKM. V was clipped by 5 bases and J by 9 bases; unmatched bases: 10. CDR3 length: 17 amino acids. No infections or other immune events were documented during collection. The sample consisted of blood. The sequence was obtained from a person between 18 and 70 years old in good health. The V and J genes are TRBV28 and TRBJ2-1; 16 bases line up with TRBD2. CDR3 residues: CASSQGPGLAGGGEQFF. CDR3 sequence (DNA): TGTGCCAGCAGTCAGGGCCCGGGACTAGCGGGAGGGGGTGAGCAGTTCTTC.